A selection of T cell receptor beta chains follows, all from one sample in a study of Tregs in tolerant kidney transplant recipients. Libraries were prepared by immunoSEQ multiplex PCR; TCRdb keeps only in-frame clonotypes and omits some of them. The table has about 50,000 clones, around 90% seen once. The starting material was CD8+ T cells from blood (PBMCs), obtained 12 months after the transplant. The receptors come from a human patient who received a combined kidney and bone marrow transplant. The graft donor may have contributed some T cells. Each CDR3 is given with its conserved first and last residue. A D gene is named only where the DNA matches it firmly. Size tells how often a clone was seen (once, few, many) or the class of an expanded clone, and some rows leave it out.

16 | TRBJ2-5 | - | TRBD2 | TRBV5-8 | TGTGCCAGCAGCTCCTGGACTAGCGGGAGTATAGAGACCCAGTACTTC | CASSSWTSGSIETQYF
12 | TRBJ2-1 | once | - | TRBV28 | TGTGCCAGCACAGGGATCGAACCGGAGCAGTTCTTC | CASTGIEPEQFF
17 | TRBJ2-3 | - | TRBD2 | TRBV5-6 | TGTGCCAGCAGCTTGGATGGACTAGCGGGAGCCACAGATACGCAGTATTTT | CASSLDGLAGATDTQYF
14 | TRBJ2-7 | once | TRBD1 | TRBV27 | TGTGCCAGCAGCCGGGGACAGGGGGTGTACGAGCAGTACTTC | CASSRGQGVYEQYF
14 | TRBJ2-7 | - | - | TRBV2 | TGTGCCAGCAGTGAAGGGGGTCGGAGGTACGAGCAGTACTTC | CASSEGGRRYEQYF
14 | TRBJ2-5 | - | TRBD2 | TRBV19 | TGTGCCAGTAGTATAGGTGGGGGAGGGGAGACCCAGTACTTC | CASSIGGGGETQYF
15 | TRBJ2-3 | - | - | TRBV9 | TGTGCCAGCAGCGTAGCCGGACAATTAACAGATACGCAGTATTTT | CASSVAGQLTDTQYF
16 | TRBJ1-3 | - | - | TRBV21-1 | TGTGCCAGCAGCCCCGCAGGGACAAGCTCTGGAAACACCATATATTTT | CASSPAGTSSGNTIYF
13 | TRBJ2-3 | - | - | TRBV9 | TGTGCCAGCAGCGTATACTCGGGAGATACGCAGTATTTT | CASSVYSGDTQYF
20 | TRBJ2-3 | - | - | TRBV4-1 | TGCGCCAGCAGCCTAAGGGCAGCCCCGACGGCGGGGCCAAGCACAGATACGCAGTATTTT | CASSLRAAPTAGPSTDTQYF
17 | TRBJ1-1 | - | TRBD1 | TRBV5-1 | TGCGCCAGCAGCTTGTTACATTCAGACAGGGGGAACACTGAAGCTTTCTTT | CASSLLHSDRGNTEAFF
12 | TRBJ1-1 | - | - | TRBV11-2 | TGTGCCAGCAGCTACGGGACACTTGAAGCTTTCTTT | CASSYGTLEAFF
13 | TRBJ1-5 | - | TRBD1 | TRBV28 | TGTGCCAGCGGATCAGGGGGCGGGCAGCCCCAGCATTTT | CASGSGGGQPQHF
14 | TRBJ2-7 | - | - | TRBV9 | TGTGCCAGCAGCGTAGGAGCGGCGCCCTACGAGCAGTACTTC | CASSVGAAPYEQYF
15 | TRBJ2-5 | - | - | TRBV7-2 | TGTGCCAGCAGCTTAGGTCTGAGTTACCAAGAGACCCAGTACTTC | CASSLGLSYQETQYF
13 | TRBJ2-7 | - | - | TRBV11-2 | TGTGCCAGCAGCTTAGGAGGGTCCTACGAGCAGTACTTC | CASSLGGSYEQYF
16 | TRBJ2-3 | - | - | TRBV9 | TGTGCCAGCAGCGTTTCACTTAACGAGCTCACAGATACGCAGTATTTT | CASSVSLNELTDTQYF
15 | TRBJ2-7 | - | TRBD2 | TRBV4-2 | TGTGCCAGCAGCCAAGATACTAGCGGGATCTACGAGCAGTACTTC | CASSQDTSGIYEQYF
12 | TRBJ2-1 | - | - | TRBV7-9 | TGTGCCAGCAGCTTAGTATATAATGAGCAGTTCTTC | CASSLVYNEQFF
13 | TRBJ1-1 | - | - | TRBV11-3 | TGTGCCAGCAGCCGGGGTGGGGTCACTGAAGCTTTCTTT | CASSRGGVTEAFF
16 | TRBJ2-3 | - | - | TRBV7-9 | TGTGCCAGCAGCTTAGCGCCGTCAGGAAGCACAGATACGCAGTATTTT | CASSLAPSGSTDTQYF
16 | TRBJ2-1 | - | TRBD1 | TRBV19 | TGTGCCAGTAGTATGCGAGACAGGGGATTTTACAATGAGCAGTTCTTC | CASSMRDRGFYNEQFF
16 | TRBJ2-3 | once | TRBD1 | TRBV28 | TGTGCCAGCAGTTCCGAGACAGGGGGTGGAACAGATACGCAGTATTTT | CASSSETGGGTDTQYF
16 | TRBJ2-1 | - | TRBD2 | TRBV4-1 | TGCGCCAGCAGCCGTGGGCGGGGGGGGCGGGATAATGAGCAGTTCTTC | CASSRGRGGRDNEQFF
15 | TRBJ2-7 | - | TRBD2 | TRBV9 | TGTGCCAGCAGCGTAGAAATCGGGGACTACTACGAGCAGTACTTC | CASSVEIGDYYEQYF
18 | TRBJ2-1 | - | TRBD2 | TRBV12-5 | TGTGCTAGTGGTTTGGTAATCACTAGCGGGAGTAGCAACAATGAGCAGTTCTTC | CASGLVITSGSSNNEQFF
16 | TRBJ2-7 | - | - | TRBV14 | TGTGCCAGCAGCCGATTCCCAGGGATCCGTTTAAACGAGCAGTACTTC | CASSRFPGIRLNEQYF
14 | TRBJ2-1 | - | - | TRBV9 | TGTGCCAGCAGCGTAGAGGGGCTAGGCAATGAGCAGTTCTTC | CASSVEGLGNEQFF
15 | TRBJ2-1 | - | TRBD2 | TRBV9 | TGTGCCAGCAGCGCGATAGCGGGAGGGCCCCATGAGCAGTTCTTC | CASSAIAGGPHEQFF
15 | TRBJ2-3 | - | TRBD1 | TRBV13 | TGTGCCAGCAGCCCGGGACAGGCGAACACAGATACGCAGTATTTT | CASSPGQANTDTQYF
15 | TRBJ2-1 | - | TRBD2 | TRBV5-5 | TGTGCCAGCAGCTTGAGCGGGGCTTCCTACAATGAGCAGTTCTTC | CASSLSGASYNEQFF
16 | TRBJ1-6 | - | - | TRBV19 | TGTGCCAGTAGTATAGATCGATCAGGCTTTAATTCCCCCCTCCACTTT | CASSIDRSGFNSPLHF
15 | TRBJ1-1 | - | - | TRBV27 | TGTGCCAGCAGTCCACGGACAGCGGGGGTCACTGAAGCTTTCTTT | CASSPRTAGVTEAFF
17 | TRBJ2-5 | - | TRBD2 | TRBV27 | TGTGCCAGCAGTTCCCTTCGCGGGAGGGGAATGGAAGAGACCCAGTACTTC | CASSSLRGRGMEETQYF
14 | TRBJ1-2 | - | TRBD1 | TRBV11-2 | TGTGCCAGCAGCTTAAACAGGGGTAAAGGGGGCTACACCTTC | CASSLNRGKGGYTF